The rows below give T cell receptor beta chains drawn from one sample of a study of shared clonotypes between healthy human individuals. Clones were sequenced by immunoSEQ multiplex PCR, and TCRdb holds only the in-frame ones, with some missing. The sample yields over a million clones, 95% to 97% seen once. Source material: naive CD4+ T cells sorted from blood. The origin of the receptors is a man aged 30 to 45 in good health. CDR3s include the opening cysteine and the closing phenylalanine or tryptophan. A D gene is named only where the DNA matches it firmly. Size is omitted from some rows. Given values are once, few, many or a class for expanded clones.

len	v_gene	abundance	d_gene	j_gene	CDR3aa	CDR3nt
14	TRBV9	NA	TRBD1	TRBJ1-3	CASSFGQGENTIYF	TGTGCCAGCAGCTTTGGACAGGGAGAAAACACCATATATTTT
15	TRBV19	NA	TRBD1	TRBJ1-5	CASRRDRAGNQPQHF	TGTGCCAGTAGAAGGGACAGGGCGGGGAATCAGCCCCAGCATTTT
17	TRBV28	once	TRBD1	TRBJ2-6	CASSVGQGRPGANVLTF	TGTGCCAGCAGTGTCGGACAGGGTAGACCTGGGGCCAACGTCCTGACTTTC
15	TRBV5-1	NA	NA	TRBJ2-7	CASSADGISSYEQYF	TGCGCCAGCAGCGCCGACGGTATCAGCTCCTACGAGCAGTACTTC
15	TRBV2	NA	TRBD2	TRBJ2-5	CASSEEVAGVETQYF	TGTGCCAGCAGTGAAGAGGTAGCGGGTGTGGAGACCCAGTACTTC
14	TRBV11-2	NA	NA	TRBJ2-1	CASSLRDSYNEQFF	TGTGCCAGCAGCCTCCGGGACTCTTACAATGAGCAGTTCTTC
15	TRBV5-1	NA	NA	TRBJ1-2	CASSFSGAVIDGYTF	TGCGCCAGCAGCTTTTCCGGGGCGGTAATCGATGGCTACACCTTC
19	TRBV7-9	NA	TRBD1	TRBJ1-5	CASSLSPEGGTDIREPQHF	TGTGCCAGCAGCTTATCTCCTGAGGGCGGGACAGATATCAGGGAGCCCCAGCATTTT
16	TRBV5-1	few	NA	TRBJ2-5	CASSSEAGPNGATQYF	TGCGCCAGCAGCTCCGAGGCCGGACCCAACGGCGCGACCCAGTACTTC
15	TRBV27	NA	NA	TRBJ2-7	CASSLAPTDYYEQYF	TGTGCCAGCAGCTTAGCCCCGACAGATTACTACGAGCAGTACTTC
16	TRBV5-1	NA	TRBD1	TRBJ2-7	CASRSVAGGGTYEQYF	TGCGCCAGCAGGAGTGTGGCAGGGGGCGGAACCTACGAGCAGTACTTC
15	TRBV18	NA	NA	TRBJ1-1	CASSPRRDGNTEAFF	TGTGCCAGCTCCCCCCGGAGGGACGGAAACACTGAAGCTTTCTTT
14	TRBV7-2	NA	NA	TRBJ2-2	CASSLVRRTGELFF	TGTGCCAGCAGCTTAGTCCGGAGGACCGGGGAGCTGTTTTTT
17	TRBV9	NA	NA	TRBJ2-2	CASSVVTGLGNTGELFF	TGTGCCAGCAGCGTAGTTACGGGACTTGGGAACACCGGGGAGCTGTTTTTT
13	TRBV29-1	NA	TRBD2	TRBJ2-1	CSHGTSGRDEQFF	TGCAGCCATGGGACTAGCGGGAGGGATGAGCAGTTCTTC
17	TRBV15	NA	NA	TRBJ2-6	CATSRDLGSGGANVLTF	TGTGCCACCAGCAGAGATTTAGGGTCGGGAGGGGCCAACGTCCTGACTTTC
13	TRBV5-1	NA	NA	TRBJ1-1	CASIGTGRTEAFF	TGCGCCAGCATAGGAACAGGGCGCACTGAAGCTTTCTTT
15	TRBV5-1	NA	NA	TRBJ2-4	CASSLWAGTGNIQYF	TGCGCCAGCAGCTTGTGGGCAGGTACCGGGAACATTCAGTACTTC
13	TRBV19	NA	NA	TRBJ1-5	CASSVEGYQPQHF	TGTGCCAGTAGTGTCGAGGGGTATCAGCCCCAGCATTTT
17	TRBV11-3	NA	NA	TRBJ2-2	CASSLDHGTTNTGELFF	TGTGCCAGCAGCTTAGATCACGGGACAACCAACACCGGGGAGCTGTTTTTT
14	TRBV9	NA	TRBD2	TRBJ2-1	CASSVSGDYNEQFF	TGTGCCAGCAGCGTTAGCGGGGACTACAATGAGCAGTTCTTC
15	TRBV2	NA	NA	TRBJ2-1	CASSEAGRQGNEQFF	TGTGCCAGCAGTGAAGCCGGAAGGCAGGGTAATGAGCAGTTCTTC
19	TRBV2	NA	NA	TRBJ2-1	CASHQMTSTSLDSYNEQFF	TGTGCCAGCCACCAAATGACCTCGACTAGTTTAGACTCCTACAATGAGCAGTTCTTC
17	TRBV7-2	NA	NA	TRBJ2-3	CASSPLGRETWEDTQYF	TGTGCCAGCAGCCCCCTGGGACGGGAGACCTGGGAAGATACGCAGTATTTT
12	TRBV6-1	NA	NA	TRBJ2-7	CASSEHNYEQYF	TGTGCCAGCAGTGAGCATAATTACGAGCAGTACTTC
13	TRBV9	NA	NA	TRBJ1-1	CASSVGVRTEAFF	TGTGCCAGCAGCGTAGGGGTTCGGACTGAAGCTTTCTTT
16	TRBV5-1	NA	TRBD2	TRBJ2-3	CASSLAPSGYSDTQYF	TGCGCCAGCAGCTTGGCCCCTAGCGGGTACTCAGATACGCAGTATTTT
12	TRBV28	once	TRBD2	TRBJ2-7	CASRKREEEQYF	TGTGCCAGCAGGAAGCGGGAAGAGGAGCAGTACTTC
14	TRBV6-1	NA	NA	TRBJ1-1	CASSPTRSDTEAFF	TGTGCCAGCAGCCCCACTAGATCGGACACTGAAGCTTTCTTT
15	TRBV19	NA	NA	TRBJ2-1	CASSIAPGGGHEQFF	TGTGCCAGTAGTATCGCTCCTGGAGGAGGTCATGAGCAGTTCTTC
15	TRBV5-4	NA	TRBD2	TRBJ2-3	CASSWGLASTDTQYF	TGTGCCAGCAGCTGGGGACTAGCCTCAACAGATACGCAGTATTTT
15	TRBV6-1	once	TRBD2	TRBJ2-5	CASSGTLGTRETQYF	TGTGCCAGCAGTGGGACTTTGGGGACTAGAGAGACCCAGTACTTC
14	TRBV30	NA	NA	TRBJ1-2	CAWSVHTGADGYTF	TGTGCCTGGAGTGTACACACGGGGGCGGATGGCTACACCTTC
15	TRBV28	NA	NA	TRBJ1-1	CASSFIGRGNTEAFF	TGTGCCAGCAGTTTTATCGGCAGGGGGAACACTGAAGCTTTCTTT
14	TRBV7-2	NA	TRBD2	TRBJ2-7	CASSFRLAGLEQYF	TGTGCCAGCAGCTTCAGACTAGCGGGCTTGGAGCAGTACTTC
15	TRBV7-8	NA	TRBD2	TRBJ2-7	CASSLGPSGRYEQYF	TGTGCCAGCAGCTTAGGCCCTAGCGGGAGATACGAGCAGTACTTC
14	TRBV19	NA	TRBD1	TRBJ2-7	CASRTGMGPYEQYF	TGTGCCAGTAGGACAGGGATGGGACCCTACGAGCAGTACTTC
14	TRBV18	NA	NA	TRBJ1-1	CASSPAQGNTEAFF	TGTGCCAGCTCACCCGCCCAGGGGAACACTGAAGCTTTCTTT
16	TRBV11-2	NA	NA	TRBJ2-1	CASSGRTEKSYNEQFF	TGTGCCAGCAGCGGGAGGACAGAGAAATCCTACAATGAGCAGTTCTTC
15	TRBV5-5	NA	NA	TRBJ2-2	CASSFGQTNTGELFF	TGTGCCAGCAGCTTCGGCCAGACCAACACCGGGGAGCTGTTTTTT
16	TRBV7-7	NA	TRBD2	TRBJ2-1	CASSSLSGSSYNEQFF	TGTGCCAGCAGCTCGCTTAGCGGGAGCTCCTACAATGAGCAGTTCTTC
14	TRBV19	NA	TRBD2	TRBJ2-2	CASSLLGRAGELFF	TGTGCCAGTAGTCTCCTGGGGAGGGCCGGGGAGCTGTTTTTT
12	TRBV10-3	NA	NA	TRBJ2-3	CAISDLADTQYF	TGTGCCATCAGTGACTTGGCAGATACGCAGTATTTT
16	TRBV5-1	once	NA	TRBJ1-4	CASSLDGGAGNEKLFF	TGCGCCAGCAGCTTGGACGGAGGGGCTGGGAATGAAAAACTGTTTTTT
14	TRBV18	NA	NA	TRBJ2-7	CASSPQGSGYEQYF	TGTGCCAGCTCACCACAAGGGTCCGGCTACGAGCAGTACTTC
16	TRBV5-5	NA	TRBD2	TRBJ2-3	CASSLAVTSYSDTQYF	TGTGCCAGCAGCTTGGCCGTGACTAGCTATTCAGATACGCAGTATTTT
15	TRBV27	NA	TRBD2	TRBJ2-7	CASRPRGSSSYEQYF	TGTGCCAGCAGACCGCGCGGGAGTAGCTCCTACGAGCAGTACTTC
15	TRBV5-5	NA	NA	TRBJ1-1	CASSSLQGVNTEAFF	TGTGCCAGCAGCTCATTACAGGGAGTGAACACTGAAGCTTTCTTT
12	TRBV29-1	NA	NA	TRBJ2-4	CSFSSGGNIQYF	TGCAGCTTTAGTTCTGGGGGGAACATTCAGTACTTC
13	TRBV5-4	NA	NA	TRBJ1-2	CASSVPPERGYTF	TGTGCCAGCAGCGTTCCCCCGGAGCGTGGCTACACCTTC
13	TRBV11-2	NA	NA	TRBJ1-4	CASRPSFNEKLFF	TGTGCCAGCAGGCCGTCATTTAATGAAAAACTGTTTTTT
13	TRBV6-1	NA	TRBD1	TRBJ1-4	CAGLDRVNEKLFF	TGTGCCGGCCTGGACAGGGTTAATGAAAAACTGTTTTTT
13	TRBV19	NA	NA	TRBJ1-1	CASTSDRNTEAFF	TGTGCCAGTACCTCGGACAGAAACACTGAAGCTTTCTTT
14	TRBV18	NA	NA	TRBJ1-2	CASSPPIKEYGYTF	TGTGCCAGCTCACCACCAATAAAGGAGTATGGCTACACCTTC
13	TRBV6-6	few	NA	TRBJ2-7	CASTFGVAYEQYF	TGTGCCAGCACCTTCGGGGTGGCGTACGAGCAGTACTTC
15	TRBV5-5	NA	NA	TRBJ1-4	CASSFRIPTNEKLFF	TGTGCCAGCAGCTTTAGGATTCCAACTAATGAAAAACTGTTTTTT
13	TRBV28	NA	NA	TRBJ1-2	CASTSQAEHGYTF	TGTGCCAGCACGAGCCAGGCCGAGCATGGCTACACCTTC
21	TRBV7-8	NA	TRBD1	TRBJ2-3	CASSFVDGLNPGQGTGDTQYF	TGTGCCAGCAGCTTCGTCGATGGCTTAAACCCGGGACAGGGAACGGGAGATACGCAGTATTTT
17	TRBV7-3	NA	TRBD2	TRBJ2-1	CASSTRTSGSMYNEQFF	TGTGCCAGCAGCACCCGGACTAGCGGGAGCATGTACAATGAGCAGTTCTTC